This is a list of T cell receptor beta chains from one sample in a study of blood T cells in healthy people across ages. TCRdb ran MiXCR on the 5' RACE reads and lists one entry per CDR3 protein. This sample has around 800,000 distinct CDR3 sequences, with 55% to 65% found just once. The sequenced sample consisted of blood. The receptors come from a young man in good health. Both conserved end residues are part of each CDR3. The D gene is left open where the match is weak. The listing skips clone size in some rows; elsewhere it reads once, few, many or a size class.

d_gene	abundance	j_gene	v_gene	CDR3nt	CDR3aa
TRBD1	NA	TRBJ1-2	TRBV7-9	TGTGCCAGCAGTTCGATTGCCGGGACAGGATATGGCTACACCTTC	CASSSIAGTGYGYTF
NA	NA	TRBJ2-7	TRBV25-1	TGTGCCAGCAGTGAAGCTAGAGACGGGGGCGAGCAGTACTTC	CASSEARDGGEQYF
TRBD1	NA	TRBJ2-7	TRBV6-5	TGTGCCAGCAGTTACTCGGGGACAGTTCAGCAGTACTTC	CASSYSGTVQQYF
TRBD1	once	TRBJ1-1	TRBV12-3/TRBV12-4	TGTGCCAGCAGTCCCCGGACAGGGGTGACTGAAGCTTTCTTT	CASSPRTGVTEAFF
NA	NA	TRBJ1-2	TRBV4-2	TGTGCCAGCAGCCAAGAGTTTTCCTATGGCTACACCTTC	CASSQEFSYGYTF
TRBD2	NA	TRBJ2-3	TRBV7-2	TGTGCCAGCAGCTTAGGACTAGCGGAAGATACGCAGTATTTT	CASSLGLAEDTQYF
NA	NA	TRBJ2-1	TRBV6-5	TGTGCCAGCAGGCCCGCAGGCTATCCGAACAATGAGCAGTTCTTC	CASRPAGYPNNEQFF
NA	NA	TRBJ2-4	TRBV12-3/TRBV12-4	TGTGCCAGCAGTTCCACCTCGAGGGACATTCAGTACTTC	CASSSTSRDIQYF
NA	NA	TRBJ2-5	TRBV7-9	TGTGCCAGCAGCTTAGTAGGGGTGGATAGAGAGACCCAGTACTTC	CASSLVGVDRETQYF
NA	few	TRBJ1-2	TRBV3-1	TGTGCCAGCAGCCCTTCCTCGACGGCTCTTTCTGGGAGCTATGGCTACACCTTC	CASSPSSTALSGSYGYTF
TRBD1	few	TRBJ1-2	TRBV2	TGTGCCAGCATGACCGGACAGGGAGTCTCTGGCTACACCTTC	CASMTGQGVSGYTF
TRBD2	NA	TRBJ2-1	TRBV6-2/TRBV6-3	TGTGCCAGCGCGATTCCGGGACTAGCGGGGGGGACTGAGCAGTTCTTC	CASAIPGLAGGTEQFF
NA	NA	TRBJ2-3	TRBV4-1	TGCGCCAGCAGCCAGGGAGTCCAAAACACAGATACGCAGTATTTT	CASSQGVQNTDTQYF
NA	NA	TRBJ2-6	TRBV5-1	TGCGCCAGCAGCTTGAGTTCAGGGGCTGGGGCCAACGTCCTGACTTTC	CASSLSSGAGANVLTF
NA	NA	TRBJ1-2	TRBV5-1	TGCGCCAGCAGCTTGGCCTACAGCGATGGCTACACCTTC	CASSLAYSDGYTF
TRBD1	NA	TRBJ2-7	TRBV29-1	TGCAGCGTGACAGGGAAATACGAGCAGTACTTC	CSVTGKYEQYF
NA	NA	TRBJ2-3	TRBV20-1	TGCAGTGCTAGAGACTGGGGGGGGCAAGATACGCAGTATTTT	CSARDWGGQDTQYF
TRBD2	NA	TRBJ2-1	TRBV9	TGTGCCAGCAGCTACCCAAAGCGGGGATTATCCTACAATGAGCAGTTCTTC	CASSYPKRGLSYNEQFF
NA	few	TRBJ1-4	TRBV6-5	TGTGCCAGCAGTTCCCGTGAAACTAATGAAAAACTGTTTTTT	CASSSRETNEKLFF
NA	few	TRBJ2-7	TRBV6-6	TGTGCCAGCAGTTACGACGGGCAGGGAGAACCCTACGAGCAGTACTTC	CASSYDGQGEPYEQYF
NA	NA	TRBJ1-5	TRBV12-3/TRBV12-4	TGTGCCAGCAGTTTTTCAGGGAAGTGGCAGCCCCAGCATTTT	CASSFSGKWQPQHF
NA	NA	TRBJ1-4	TRBV20-1	TGCAGTGCTAGAGACGCTACCCTTAATGAAAAACTGTTTTTT	CSARDATLNEKLFF
NA	NA	TRBJ2-1	TRBV12-3/TRBV12-4	TGTGCCAGCAGTTTATCTAGTCCCTACAATGAGCAGTTCTTC	CASSLSSPYNEQFF
NA	NA	TRBJ1-6	TRBV11-1	TGTGCCAGTCGGGACAAGGCCTTCTCACCCCTCCACTTT	CASRDKAFSPLHF
NA	NA	TRBJ1-2	TRBV10-3	TGTGCCATTCAGGACTCAGCTAACTATGGCTACACCTTC	CAIQDSANYGYTF
TRBD2	NA	TRBJ2-2	TRBV25-1	TGTGCCAGCAGTGAAGGGGAGCGGGGCAACACCCGGGAGCTGTTTTTT	CASSEGERGNTRELFF
NA	NA	TRBJ2-4	TRBV20-1	TGCAGTGCTAGCATGCCCCACCTAGCCAAAAACATTCAGTACTTC	CSASMPHLAKNIQYF
TRBD1	few	TRBJ2-6	TRBV12-3/TRBV12-4	TGTGCCAGCAGTTTGCAGGGGGTAAGGGCCAACGTCCTGACTTTC	CASSLQGVRANVLTF
NA	NA	TRBJ2-3	TRBV15	TGTGCCACCAGCAGAGCAGTCGCAGATACGCAGTATTTT	CATSRAVADTQYF